This TCR beta chain came from a study of OX40 agonist ivuxolimab in advanced cancers. As for the study in general: Treatment of patients was with ivuxolimab, an agonistic anti-OX40 (CD134) antibody. Study-wide results and limits: Expanded clones tended on average to be more numerous among CD8+ T cells than CD4+. Some of the lowest clonal expansion was seen in partial responders at 0.1-3.0 mg/kg. Clonal expansion from baseline to week 6 occurred in both CD4+ and CD8+ T cells.

A remark on this clone: Its antigen remains unknown.

Measured with immunoSEQ multiplex PCR; TCRdb has only the in-frame clones, and not every one. The sample records some 77,000 clones, around 83% being singletons. Germline loops: CDR1 SGHRS, CDR2 YFSETQ. V dropped 4 bases and J dropped 2 bases, with 10 bases sitting between them. The CDR3 contains 14 residues. This TCR was recovered from an adult with an advanced solid tumor such as melanoma, head and neck, liver or kidney cancer. The sequencing used CD4+ or CD8+ T cells sorted from blood, collected in a trial of the OX40 agonist ivuxolimab. The chain recombines TRBV5-1 with TRBJ1-3; D not resolved. This chain's CDR3 is CASSPLRPGNTIYF. The CDR3 DNA reads as TGCGCCAGCAGCCCCCTTCGACCTGGAAACACCATATATTTT.